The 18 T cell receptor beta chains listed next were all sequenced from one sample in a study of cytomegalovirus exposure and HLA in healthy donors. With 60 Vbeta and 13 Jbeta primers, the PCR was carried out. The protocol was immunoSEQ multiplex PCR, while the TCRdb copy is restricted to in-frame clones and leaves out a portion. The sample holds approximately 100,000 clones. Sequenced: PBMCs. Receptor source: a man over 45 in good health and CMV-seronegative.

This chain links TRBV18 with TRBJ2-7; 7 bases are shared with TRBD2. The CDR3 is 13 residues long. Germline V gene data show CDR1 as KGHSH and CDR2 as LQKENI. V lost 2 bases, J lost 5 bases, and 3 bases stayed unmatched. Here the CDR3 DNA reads TGTGCCAGCTCACCAGCGGGAGAGGACGAGCAGTACTTC. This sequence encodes CASSPAGEDEQYF.

DNA of the CDR3: TGTGCCAGCAGACCTCCTGGGACTTCTTCCTACGAGCAGTACTTC. It yields the protein CASRPPGTSSYEQYF. This chain joins TRBV6-5 and TRBJ2-7; weak D call: TRBD2 (6 bases). V shed 6 bases and J shed 1 base, with 16 bases lying between them. This CDR3 comprises 15 residues. Germline assignment: CDR1 MNHEY and CDR2 SVGAGI.

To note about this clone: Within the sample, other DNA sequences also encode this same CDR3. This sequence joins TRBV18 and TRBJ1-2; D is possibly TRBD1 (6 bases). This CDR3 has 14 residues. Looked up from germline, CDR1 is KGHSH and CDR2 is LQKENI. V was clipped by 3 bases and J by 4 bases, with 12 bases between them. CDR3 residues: CASSPPGGGYGYTF. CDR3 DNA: TGTGCCAGCTCACCCCCGGGAGGGGGCTATGGCTACACCTTC.

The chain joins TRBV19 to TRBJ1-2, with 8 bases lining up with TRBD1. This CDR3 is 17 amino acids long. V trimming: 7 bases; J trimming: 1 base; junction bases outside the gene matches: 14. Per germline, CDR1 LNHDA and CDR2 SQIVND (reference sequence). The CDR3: CASTRLSTGVNNYGYTF. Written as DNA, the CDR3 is TGTGCCAGTACCCGGCTTTCGACAGGGGTGAATAACTATGGCTACACCTTC.

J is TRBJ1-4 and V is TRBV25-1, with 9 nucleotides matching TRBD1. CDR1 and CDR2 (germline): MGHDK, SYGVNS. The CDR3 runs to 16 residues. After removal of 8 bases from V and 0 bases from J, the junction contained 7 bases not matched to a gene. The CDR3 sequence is CASAQGASATNEKLFF. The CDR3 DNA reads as TGTGCCAGCGCACAGGGGGCATCTGCAACTAATGAAAAACTGTTTTTT.

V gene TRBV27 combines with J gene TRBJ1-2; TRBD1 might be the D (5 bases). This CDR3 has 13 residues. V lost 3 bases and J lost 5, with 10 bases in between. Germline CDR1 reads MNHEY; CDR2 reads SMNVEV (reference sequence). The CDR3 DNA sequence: TGTGCCAGCAGTTTCCCGGGGGGGTATGGCTACACCTTC. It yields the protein CASSFPGGYGYTF.

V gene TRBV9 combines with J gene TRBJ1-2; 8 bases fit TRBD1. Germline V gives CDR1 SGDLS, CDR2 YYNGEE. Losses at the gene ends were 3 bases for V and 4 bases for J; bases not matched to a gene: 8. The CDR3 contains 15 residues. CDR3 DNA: TGTGCCAGCAGCGCAATGGACAGGGCGTCCTATGGCTACACCTTC. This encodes CASSAMDRASYGYTF.

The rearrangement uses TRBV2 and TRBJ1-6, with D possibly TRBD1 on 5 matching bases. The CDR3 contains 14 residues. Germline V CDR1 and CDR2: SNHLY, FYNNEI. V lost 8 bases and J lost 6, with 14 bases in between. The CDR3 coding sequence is TGTGCCAGCGCGGGGGGTTCGAGTAATTCACCCCTCCACTTT. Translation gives CASAGGSSNSPLHF.

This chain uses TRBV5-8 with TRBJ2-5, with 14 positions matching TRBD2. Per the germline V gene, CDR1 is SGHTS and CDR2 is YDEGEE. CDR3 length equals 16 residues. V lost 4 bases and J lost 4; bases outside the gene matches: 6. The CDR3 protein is CASSRGTSGRTETQYF. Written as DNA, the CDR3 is TGTGCCAGCAGCCGGGGGACTAGCGGGAGAACAGAGACCCAGTACTTC.

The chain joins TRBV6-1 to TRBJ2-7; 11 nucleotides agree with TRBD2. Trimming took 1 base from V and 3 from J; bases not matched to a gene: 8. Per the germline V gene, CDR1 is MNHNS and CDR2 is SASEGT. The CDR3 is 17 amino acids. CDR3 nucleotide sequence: TGTGCCAGCAGTGAAGGTCTAGCGGGGGGTTATGGCTACGAGCAGTACTTC. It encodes CASSEGLAGGYGYEQYF.

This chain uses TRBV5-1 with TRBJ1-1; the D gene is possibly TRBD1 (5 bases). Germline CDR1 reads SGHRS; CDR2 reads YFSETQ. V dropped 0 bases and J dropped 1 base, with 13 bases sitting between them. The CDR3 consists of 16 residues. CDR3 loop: CASSLVLGGGNTEAFF. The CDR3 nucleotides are TGCGCCAGCAGCTTGGTACTCGGGGGGGGGAACACTGAAGCTTTCTTT.

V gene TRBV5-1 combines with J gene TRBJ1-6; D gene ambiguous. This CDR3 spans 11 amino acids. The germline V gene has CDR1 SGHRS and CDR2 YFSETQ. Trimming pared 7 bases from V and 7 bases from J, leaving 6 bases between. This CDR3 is CASGPNSPLHF. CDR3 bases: TGCGCCAGCGGCCCCAATTCACCCCTCCACTTT.

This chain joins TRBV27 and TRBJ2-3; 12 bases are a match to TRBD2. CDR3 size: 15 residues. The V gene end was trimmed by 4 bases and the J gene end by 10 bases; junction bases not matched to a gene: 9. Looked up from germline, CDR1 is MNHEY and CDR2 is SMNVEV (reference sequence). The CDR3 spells CASSWTSGEAGAQYF. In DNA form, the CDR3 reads TGTGCCAGCAGTTGGACTAGCGGGGAGGCTGGGGCGCAGTATTTT.

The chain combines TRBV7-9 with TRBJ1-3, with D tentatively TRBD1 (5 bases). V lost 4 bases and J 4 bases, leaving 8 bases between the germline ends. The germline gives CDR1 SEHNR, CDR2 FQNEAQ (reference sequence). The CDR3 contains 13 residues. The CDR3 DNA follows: TGTGCCAGCAGCTCTGACAGAGGAAACACCATATATTTT. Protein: CASSSDRGNTIYF.

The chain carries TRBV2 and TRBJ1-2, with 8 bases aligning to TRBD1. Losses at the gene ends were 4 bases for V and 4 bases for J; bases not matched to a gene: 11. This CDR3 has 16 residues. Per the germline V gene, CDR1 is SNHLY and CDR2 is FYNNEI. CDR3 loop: CASSGPRTGIIYGYTF. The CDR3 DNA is TGTGCCAGCAGTGGACCAAGGACAGGGATTATCTATGGCTACACCTTC. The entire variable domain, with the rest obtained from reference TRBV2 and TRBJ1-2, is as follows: EPEVTQTPSHQVTQMGQEVILRCVPISNHLYFYWYRQILGQKVEFLVSFYNNEISEKSEIFDDQFSVERPDGSNFTLKIRSTKLEDSAMYFCASSGPRTGIIYGYTFGSGTRLTVV.

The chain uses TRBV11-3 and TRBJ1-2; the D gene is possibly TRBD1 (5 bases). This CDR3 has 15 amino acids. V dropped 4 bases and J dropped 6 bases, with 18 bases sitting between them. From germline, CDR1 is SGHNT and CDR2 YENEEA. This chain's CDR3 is CASSSEWGGSHGYTF. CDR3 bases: TGTGCCAGCAGCTCCGAGTGGGGGGGTTCCCATGGCTACACCTTC.

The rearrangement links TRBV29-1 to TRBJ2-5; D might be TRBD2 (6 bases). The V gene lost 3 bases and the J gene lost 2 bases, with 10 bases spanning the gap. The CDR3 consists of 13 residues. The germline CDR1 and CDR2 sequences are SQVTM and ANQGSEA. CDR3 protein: CSVEASDQETQYF. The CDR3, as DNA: TGCAGCGTTGAGGCTAGCGATCAAGAGACCCAGTACTTC.

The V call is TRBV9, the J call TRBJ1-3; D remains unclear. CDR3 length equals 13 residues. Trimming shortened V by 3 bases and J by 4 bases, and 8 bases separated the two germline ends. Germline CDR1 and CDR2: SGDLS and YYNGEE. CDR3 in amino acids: CASSDYYGNTIYF. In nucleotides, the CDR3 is TGTGCCAGCAGCGACTACTACGGAAACACCATATATTTT.